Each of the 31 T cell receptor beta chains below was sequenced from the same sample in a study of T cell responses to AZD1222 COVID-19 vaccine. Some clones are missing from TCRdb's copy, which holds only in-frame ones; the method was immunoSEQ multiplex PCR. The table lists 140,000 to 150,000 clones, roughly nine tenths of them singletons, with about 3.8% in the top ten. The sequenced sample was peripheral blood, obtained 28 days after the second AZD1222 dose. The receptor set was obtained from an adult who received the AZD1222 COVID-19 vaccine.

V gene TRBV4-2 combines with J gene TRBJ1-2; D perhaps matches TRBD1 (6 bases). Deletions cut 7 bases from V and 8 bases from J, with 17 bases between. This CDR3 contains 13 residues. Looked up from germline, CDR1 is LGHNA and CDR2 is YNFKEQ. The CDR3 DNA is TGTGCCAGCATGAGGCAGGGGCAATCGGGCTACACCTTC. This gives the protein CASMRQGQSGYTF.

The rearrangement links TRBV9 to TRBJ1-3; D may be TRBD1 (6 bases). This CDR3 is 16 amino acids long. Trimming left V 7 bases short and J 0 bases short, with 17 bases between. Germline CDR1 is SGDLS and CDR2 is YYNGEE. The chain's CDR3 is CASPAPGQSSGNTIYF. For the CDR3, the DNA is TGTGCCAGCCCCGCGCCCGGACAGAGCTCTGGAAACACCATATATTTT.

This chain's CDR3 is CASSPAPGTDTQYF. Here the CDR3 DNA reads TGTGCCAGCAGCCCCGCACCAGGTACAGATACGCAGTATTTT. The chain uses TRBV7-2 and TRBJ2-3, with D uncertain. V lost 5 bases and J lost 3, with 12 bases in between. CDR3 length: 14 residues. Germline values: CDR1 SGHTA, CDR2 FQGNSA.

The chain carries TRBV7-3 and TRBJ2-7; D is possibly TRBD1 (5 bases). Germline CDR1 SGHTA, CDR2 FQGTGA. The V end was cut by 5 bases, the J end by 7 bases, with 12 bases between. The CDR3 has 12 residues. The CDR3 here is CASSDLRGEQYF. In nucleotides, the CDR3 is TGTGCCAGCAGCGACTTAAGGGGAGAGCAGTACTTC.

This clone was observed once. The CDR3 nucleotides are TGTGCCAGCAGCGTTAGCGGCTATTACACAGATACGCAGTATTTT. Its protein product is CASSVSGYYTDTQYF. The genes are TRBV7-2 and TRBJ2-3; tentative D call: TRBD2 (6 bases). V dropped 5 bases and J dropped 2 bases, with 14 bases sitting between them. The germline gives CDR1 SGHTA, CDR2 FQGNSA. CDR3 length: 15 residues.

The CDR3 reads CATSGGGGGFNQPQHF. As DNA, the CDR3 is TGTGCCACCAGCGGGGGTGGGGGAGGTTTCAATCAGCCCCAGCATTTT. V is TRBV15 and J is TRBJ1-5; maybe TRBD1 (5 bases). The CDR3 spans 16 residues. In germline, CDR1 is LNHNV, CDR2 YYDKDF (reference sequence). V was trimmed by 5 bases and J by 3 bases, leaving 17 bases between them.

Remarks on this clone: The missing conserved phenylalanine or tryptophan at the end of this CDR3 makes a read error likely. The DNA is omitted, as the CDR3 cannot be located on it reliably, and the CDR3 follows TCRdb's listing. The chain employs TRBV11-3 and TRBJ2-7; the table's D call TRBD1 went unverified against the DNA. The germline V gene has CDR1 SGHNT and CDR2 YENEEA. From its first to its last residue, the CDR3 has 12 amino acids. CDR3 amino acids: CASSLGDNGAIP.

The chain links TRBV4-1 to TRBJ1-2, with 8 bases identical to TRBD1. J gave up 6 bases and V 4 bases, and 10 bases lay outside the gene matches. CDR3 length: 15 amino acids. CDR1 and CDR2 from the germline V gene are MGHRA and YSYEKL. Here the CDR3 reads CASSRDLQGGNGYTF. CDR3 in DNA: TGCGCCAGCAGCCGAGATCTACAGGGGGGGAATGGCTACACCTTC.

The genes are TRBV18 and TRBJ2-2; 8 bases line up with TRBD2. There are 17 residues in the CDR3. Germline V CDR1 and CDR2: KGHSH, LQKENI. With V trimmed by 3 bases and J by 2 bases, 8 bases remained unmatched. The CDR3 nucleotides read TGTGCCAGCTCACCCTCTCAAGCGGGGGACAACACCGGGGAGCTGTTTTTT. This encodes CASSPSQAGDNTGELFF.

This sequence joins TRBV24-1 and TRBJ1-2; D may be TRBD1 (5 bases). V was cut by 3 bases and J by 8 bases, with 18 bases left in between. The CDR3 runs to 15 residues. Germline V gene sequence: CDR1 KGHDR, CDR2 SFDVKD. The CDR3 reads CATSDPPGGETGYTF. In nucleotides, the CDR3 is TGTGCCACCAGTGATCCACCCGGGGGTGAAACAGGCTACACCTTC.

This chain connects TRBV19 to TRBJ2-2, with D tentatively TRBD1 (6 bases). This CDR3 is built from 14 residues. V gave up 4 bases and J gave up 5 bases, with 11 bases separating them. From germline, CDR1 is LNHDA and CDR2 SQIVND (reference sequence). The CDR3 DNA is TGTGCCAGTAGTACCGGGACACAGACCGGGGAGCTGTTTTTT. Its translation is CASSTGTQTGELFF.

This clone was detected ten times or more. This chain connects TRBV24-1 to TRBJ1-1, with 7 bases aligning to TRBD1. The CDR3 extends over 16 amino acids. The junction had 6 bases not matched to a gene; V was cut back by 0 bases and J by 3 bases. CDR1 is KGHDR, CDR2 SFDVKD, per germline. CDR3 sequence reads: CATSDLLAGGDTEAFF. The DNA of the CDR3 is TGTGCCACCAGTGATTTGTTGGCAGGGGGGGACACTGAAGCTTTCTTT.

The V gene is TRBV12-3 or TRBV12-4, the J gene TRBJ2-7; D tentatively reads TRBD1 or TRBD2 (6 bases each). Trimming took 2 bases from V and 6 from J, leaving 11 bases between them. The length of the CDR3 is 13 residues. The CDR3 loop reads CASSLLGGSEQYF. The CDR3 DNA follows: TGTGCCAGCAGTTTATTGGGGGGCAGCGAGCAGTACTTC.

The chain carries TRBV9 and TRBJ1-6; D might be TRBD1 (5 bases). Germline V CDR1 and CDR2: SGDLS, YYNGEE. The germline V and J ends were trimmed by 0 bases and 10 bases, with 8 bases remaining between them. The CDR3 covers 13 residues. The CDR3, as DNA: TGTGCCAGCAGCGTAGGGGGCAAATCACCCCTCCACTTT. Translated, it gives CASSVGGKSPLHF. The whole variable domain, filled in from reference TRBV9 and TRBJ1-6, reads DSGVTQTPKHLITATGQRVTLRCSPRSGDLSVYWYQQSLDQGLQFLIQYYNGEERAKGNILERFSAQQFPDLHSELNLSSLELGDSALYFCASSVGGKSPLHFGNGTRLTVT.

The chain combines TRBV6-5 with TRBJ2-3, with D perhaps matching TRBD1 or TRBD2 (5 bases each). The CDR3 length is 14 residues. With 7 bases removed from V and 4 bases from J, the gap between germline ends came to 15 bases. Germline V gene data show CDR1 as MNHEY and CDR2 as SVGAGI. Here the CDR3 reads CASTWMQGADTQYF. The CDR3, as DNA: TGTGCCAGCACGTGGATGCAGGGAGCAGATACGCAGTATTTT.

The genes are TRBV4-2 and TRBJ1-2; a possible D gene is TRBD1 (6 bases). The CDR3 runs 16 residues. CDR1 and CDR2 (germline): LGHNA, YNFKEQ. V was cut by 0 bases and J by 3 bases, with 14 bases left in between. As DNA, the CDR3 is TGTGCCAGCAGCCAAGACCCCCGGGACACGTACTATGGCTACACCTTC. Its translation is CASSQDPRDTYYGYTF.

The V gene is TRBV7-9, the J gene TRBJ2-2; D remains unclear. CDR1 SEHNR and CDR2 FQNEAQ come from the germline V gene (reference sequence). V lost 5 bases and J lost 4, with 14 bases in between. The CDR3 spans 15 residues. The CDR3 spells CASSLPWVLTGELFF. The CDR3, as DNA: TGTGCCAGCAGCCTGCCTTGGGTCCTCACCGGGGAGCTGTTTTTT.

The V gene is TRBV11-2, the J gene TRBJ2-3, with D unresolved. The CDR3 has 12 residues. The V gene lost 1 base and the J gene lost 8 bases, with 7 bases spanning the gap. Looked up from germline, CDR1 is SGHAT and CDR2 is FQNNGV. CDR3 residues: CASSLVESTQYF. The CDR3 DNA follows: TGTGCCAGCAGCTTAGTTGAGAGTACGCAGTATTTT. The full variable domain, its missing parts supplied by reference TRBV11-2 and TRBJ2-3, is EAGVAQSPRYKIIEKRQSVAFWCNPISGHATLYWYQQILGQGPKLLIQFQNNGVVDDSQLPKDRFSAERLKGVDSTLKIQPAKLEDSAVYLCASSLVESTQYFGPGTRLTVL.

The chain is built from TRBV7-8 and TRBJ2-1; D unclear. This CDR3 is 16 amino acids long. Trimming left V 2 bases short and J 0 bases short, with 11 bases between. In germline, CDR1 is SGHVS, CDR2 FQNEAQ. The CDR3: CASSLFVESSYNEQFF. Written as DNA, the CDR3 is TGTGCCAGCAGCTTATTCGTGGAAAGCTCCTACAATGAGCAGTTCTTC.

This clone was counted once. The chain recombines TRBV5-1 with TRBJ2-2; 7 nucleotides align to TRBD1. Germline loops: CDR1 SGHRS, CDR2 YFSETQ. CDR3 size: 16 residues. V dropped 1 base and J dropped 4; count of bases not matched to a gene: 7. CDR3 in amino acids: CASSLRGQAGTGELFF. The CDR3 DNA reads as TGCGCCAGCAGCTTGCGAGGACAGGCGGGCACCGGGGAGCTGTTTTTT.

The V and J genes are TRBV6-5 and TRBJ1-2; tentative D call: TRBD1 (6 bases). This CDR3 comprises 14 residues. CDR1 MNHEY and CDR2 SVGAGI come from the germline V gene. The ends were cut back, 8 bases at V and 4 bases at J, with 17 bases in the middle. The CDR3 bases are TGTGCCAGCGGGAACTCAGCAGGGGTCTATGGCTACACCTTC. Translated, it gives CASGNSAGVYGYTF.

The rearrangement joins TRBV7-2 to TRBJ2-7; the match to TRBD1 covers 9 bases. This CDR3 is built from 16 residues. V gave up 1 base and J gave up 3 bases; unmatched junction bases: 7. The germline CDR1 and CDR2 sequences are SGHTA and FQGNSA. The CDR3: CASSLEAGTGYYEQYF. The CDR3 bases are TGTGCCAGCAGCTTAGAAGCTGGGACAGGGTACTACGAGCAGTACTTC. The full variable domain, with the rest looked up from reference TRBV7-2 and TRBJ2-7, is GAGVSQSPSNKVTEKGKDVELRCDPISGHTALYWYRQSLGQGLEFLIYFQGNSAPDKSGLPSDRFSAERTGGSVSTLTIQRTQQEDSAVYLCASSLEAGTGYYEQYFGPGTRLTVT.

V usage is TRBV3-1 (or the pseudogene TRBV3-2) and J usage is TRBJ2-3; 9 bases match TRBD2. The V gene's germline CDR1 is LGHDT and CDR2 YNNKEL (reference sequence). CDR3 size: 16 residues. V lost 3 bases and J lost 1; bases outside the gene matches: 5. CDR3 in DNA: TGTGCCAGCAGCCAGCTATTAGCGGGAGGCACAGATACGCAGTATTTT. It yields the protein CASSQLLAGGTDTQYF.

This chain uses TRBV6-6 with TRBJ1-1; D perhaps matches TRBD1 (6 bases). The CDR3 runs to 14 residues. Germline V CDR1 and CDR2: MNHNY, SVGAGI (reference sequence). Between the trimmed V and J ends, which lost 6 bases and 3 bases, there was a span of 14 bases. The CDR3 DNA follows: TGTGCCAGCAGAGAAACAGGGAGGGACACTGAAGCTTTCTTT. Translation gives CASRETGRDTEAFF.

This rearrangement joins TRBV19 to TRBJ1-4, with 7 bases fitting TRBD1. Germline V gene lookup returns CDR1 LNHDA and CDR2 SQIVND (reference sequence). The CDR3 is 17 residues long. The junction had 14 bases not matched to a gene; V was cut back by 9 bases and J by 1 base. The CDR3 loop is CASSNTGEGVTNEKLFF. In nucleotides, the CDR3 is TGTGCCAGCTCAAATACAGGGGAAGGGGTAACTAATGAAAAACTGTTTTTT.

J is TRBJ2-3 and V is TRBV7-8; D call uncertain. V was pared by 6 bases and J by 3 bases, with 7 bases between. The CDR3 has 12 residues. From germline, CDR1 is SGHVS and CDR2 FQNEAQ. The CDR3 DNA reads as TGTGCCAGCAGTCGACGAACAGATACGCAGTATTTT. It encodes CASSRRTDTQYF.

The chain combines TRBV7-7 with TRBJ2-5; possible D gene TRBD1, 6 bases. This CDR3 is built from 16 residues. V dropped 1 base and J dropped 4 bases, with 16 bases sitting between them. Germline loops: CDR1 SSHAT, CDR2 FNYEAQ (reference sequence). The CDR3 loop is CASSLEGNRVGETQYF. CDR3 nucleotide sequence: TGTGCCAGCAGCTTAGAGGGGAACAGGGTGGGAGAGACCCAGTACTTC.

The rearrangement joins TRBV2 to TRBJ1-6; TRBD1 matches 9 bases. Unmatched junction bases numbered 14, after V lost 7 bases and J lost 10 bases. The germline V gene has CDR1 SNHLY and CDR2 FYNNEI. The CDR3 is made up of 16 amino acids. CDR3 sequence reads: CASTLGAGQGDSPLHF. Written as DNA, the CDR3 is TGTGCCAGCACCTTGGGGGCGGGACAGGGTGACTCACCCCTCCACTTT. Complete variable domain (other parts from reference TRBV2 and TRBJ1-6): EPEVTQTPSHQVTQMGQEVILRCVPISNHLYFYWYRQILGQKVEFLVSFYNNEISEKSEIFDDQFSVERPDGSNFTLKIRSTKLEDSAMYFCASTLGAGQGDSPLHFGNGTRLTVT.

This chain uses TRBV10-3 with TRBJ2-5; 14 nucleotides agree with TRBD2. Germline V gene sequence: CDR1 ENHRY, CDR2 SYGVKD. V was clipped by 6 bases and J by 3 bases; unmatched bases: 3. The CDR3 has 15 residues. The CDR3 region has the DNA TGTGCCATCAGGGCGGGACTAGCGGGAGAAGAGACCCAGTACTTC. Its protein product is CAIRAGLAGEETQYF.

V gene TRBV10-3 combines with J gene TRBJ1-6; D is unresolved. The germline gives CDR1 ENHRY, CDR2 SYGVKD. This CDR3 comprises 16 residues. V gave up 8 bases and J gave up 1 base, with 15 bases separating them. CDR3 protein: CAIRLGLASYNSPLHF. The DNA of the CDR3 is TGTGCCATCCGCCTAGGCCTGGCATCCTATAATTCACCCCTCCACTTT.

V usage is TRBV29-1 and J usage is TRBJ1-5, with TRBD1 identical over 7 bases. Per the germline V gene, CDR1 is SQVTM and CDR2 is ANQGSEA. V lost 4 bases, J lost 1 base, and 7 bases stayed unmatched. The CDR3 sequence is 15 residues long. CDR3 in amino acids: CSVVQGVVSNQPQHF. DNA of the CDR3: TGCAGCGTTGTGCAGGGGGTGGTGAGCAATCAGCCCCAGCATTTT.